This T cell receptor beta chain was observed in a study of T cell repertoires in cytomegalovirus infection. Trimming stripped 6 bases from V and 5 bases from J, with 14 bases between. Germline loops: CDR1 DFQATT, CDR2 SNEGSKA (reference sequence). This CDR3 is built from 12 residues. TCRdb re-derived calls from the reads in MiXCR, one entry per CDR3 protein. The sample has fewer than 350,000 distinct CDR3 sequences; 8% to 9.5% are singletons. This chain connects TRBV20-1 to TRBJ2-7, with D unresolved. Input material: PBMCs. This sequence originates from a human donor in good health (CMV status not recorded). Some clones in this sample may be carry-over from other donors' samples. CDR3 residues: CSAMRTPHEQYF. Written as DNA, the CDR3 is TGCAGTGCCATGCGAACTCCTCACGAGCAGTACTTC.